This T cell receptor beta chain is from a study of cytomegalovirus exposure and HLA in healthy donors. Study information: One earlier analysis, a look at 180 million or so T cells, found some 120 million unique TCR beta sequences.

The primer mix had 60 Vbeta and 13 Jbeta primers. Generated by immunoSEQ multiplex PCR, the TCRdb table keeps only in-frame clones and is missing some. The profile covers fewer than 200,000 clones, with 80% to 85% appearing a single time and roughly 1.5% taken by the ten largest. On this clone: Its antigen is not known.

General study results and limits: It was reported that the classifier diagnosed cytomegalovirus status with high specificity and sensitivity in both the original and validation cohorts. Researchers reported in a later analysis that a missense DCLRE1C variant was tied to TCR beta V- and J-gene trimming.

Material for sequencing was PBMCs. The clonotype originates from a young woman in good health and CMV-seronegative.

The CDR3 spells CASSLDPGRGLGELFF. As DNA, the CDR3 is TGCGCCAGCAGCTTGGATCCGGGGAGGGGCTTGGGGGAGCTGTTTTTT. The chain links TRBV5-1 to TRBJ2-2, with 7 bases matching TRBD2. There are 16 residues in the CDR3. CDR1 is SGHRS, CDR2 YFSETQ, per germline. After removal of 0 bases from V and 8 bases from J, the junction contained 10 bases not matched to a gene.